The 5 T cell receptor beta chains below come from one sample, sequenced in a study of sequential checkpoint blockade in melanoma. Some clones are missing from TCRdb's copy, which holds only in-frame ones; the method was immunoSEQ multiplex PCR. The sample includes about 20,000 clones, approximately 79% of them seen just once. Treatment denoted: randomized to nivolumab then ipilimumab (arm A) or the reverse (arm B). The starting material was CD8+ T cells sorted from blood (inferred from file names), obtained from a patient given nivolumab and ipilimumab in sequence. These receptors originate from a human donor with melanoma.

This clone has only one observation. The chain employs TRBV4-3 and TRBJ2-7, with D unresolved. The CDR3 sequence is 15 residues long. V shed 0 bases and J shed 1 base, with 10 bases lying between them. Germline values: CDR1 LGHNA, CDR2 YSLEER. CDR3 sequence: CASSQDRSGSYEQYF. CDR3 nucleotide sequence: TGCGCCAGCAGCCAAGATCGATCAGGTTCCTACGAGCAGTACTTC.

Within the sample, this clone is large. CDR3 coding DNA: TGTGCCAGCAGCCACGAGGACGGAGGCTCCTACGAGCAGTACTTC. Encoded protein: CASSHEDGGSYEQYF. The chain recombines TRBV7-2 with TRBJ2-7, with D possibly matching TRBD2 (5 bases). Germline CDR1 reads SGHTA; CDR2 reads FQGNSA. Trimming left V 5 bases short and J 0 bases short, with 14 bases between. The CDR3 is 15 amino acids.

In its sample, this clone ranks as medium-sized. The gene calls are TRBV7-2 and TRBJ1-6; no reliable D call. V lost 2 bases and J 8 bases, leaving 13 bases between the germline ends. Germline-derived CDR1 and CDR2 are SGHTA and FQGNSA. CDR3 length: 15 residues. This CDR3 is CASSLIVLGDSPLHF. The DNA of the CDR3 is TGTGCCAGCAGCTTAATCGTTCTAGGCGATTCACCCCTCCACTTT.

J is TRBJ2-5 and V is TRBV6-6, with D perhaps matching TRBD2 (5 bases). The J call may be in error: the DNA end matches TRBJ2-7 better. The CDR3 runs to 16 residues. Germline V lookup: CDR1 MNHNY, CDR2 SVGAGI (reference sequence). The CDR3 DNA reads TGTGCCAGCAGTTTGCCGAGCGGAGCGAGCTCCTACGAGCAGTACTTC. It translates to CASSLPSGASSYEQYF.

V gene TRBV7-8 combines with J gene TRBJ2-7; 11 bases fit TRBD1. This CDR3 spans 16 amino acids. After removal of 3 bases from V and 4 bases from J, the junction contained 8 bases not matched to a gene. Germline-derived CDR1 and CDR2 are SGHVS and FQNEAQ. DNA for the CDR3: TGTGCCAGCAGCTTTACCCTTGGGACAGGGGGTTACGAGCAGTACTTC. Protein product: CASSFTLGTGGYEQYF.